This T cell receptor (beta chain) was sequenced during a study of cytomegalovirus exposure and HLA in healthy donors. This clone has a handful of counts. No antigen is known for it. PCR employed 60 Vbeta and 13 Jbeta primers. The repertoire was sequenced with immunoSEQ multiplex PCR; TCRdb's copy has only in-frame clones and lacks some. In the table there are about 140,000 clones, 78% of which are singletons. Study-level findings and limits: Per a later analysis, roughly 17,000 TCR beta sequences showed association with HLA alleles at 0.05 false discovery rate. An apparent linkage of common viral pathogens to several of the most significant clusters emerged in a later analysis.

The CDR3 is made up of 14 amino acids. Trimming stripped 1 base from V and 4 bases from J, with 10 bases between. Looked up from germline, CDR1 is LGHNA and CDR2 is YSLEER. The chain employs TRBV4-3 and TRBJ1-1, with D maybe TRBD1 (5 bases). The sequenced material came from PBMCs. This TCR came from a female donor in good health and CMV-seronegative. In DNA, the CDR3 is TGCGCCAGCAGCCAAGGCGCCAGGGTCACTGAAGCTTTCTTT. Translation gives CASSQGARVTEAFF.